The entry that follows covers one TCR beta chain sequence. No cognate antigen has been identified for it. No base quality values were provided; no much bigger clone lies one nucleotide off. The data belong to a study of blood T cells in healthy people across ages (dated by TCRdb to the mid-2010s). Turning to the overall study: In model experiments, template switching captured about one uniquely barcoded TCR beta cDNA molecule for every two T cells. Four age groups were formed from the donors: young (average 16 years), middle-aged (just under 40), aged (roughly 56) and long-lived (roughly 81). The study measured age-related changes in TCR beta repertoire diversity using deep sequencing normalized with unique cDNA molecular identifiers. Two additional independent replicas of 1 million unique cDNA reads from the same blood draw were analyzed for two donors (one aged 18 to 30 and one aged 80 or older). To avoid experimental bias, donors of different ages were randomly spread across the sequencing lanes. General conclusions and limits of the study: Observed TCR beta diversity per million T cells fell roughly linearly with age, and a significant reduction was already apparent by age roughly 40. Because profiling used bulk unsorted PBMCs, naive and antigen-experienced compartments could not be compared conclusively. Estimates of total diversity based on one million sequenced T cells were considered lower bounds and underestimates. Donor CMV infection status was unknown, potentially confounding age-related changes in expanded clonotypes. The long-lived group showed more naive CD4+ T cells, fewer expanded clones and increased TCR diversity than the aged group, suggesting age selection. There was a strong correlation between observed TCR beta diversity and the percentage of naive T cells measured by flow cytometry.

There are 19 amino acids in the CDR3, from cysteine to phenylalanine inclusive. Kept here is only the CDR3 DNA, which spans 57 bases and is read in frame from base 1. The trim is 7 bases for V and 4 bases for J, with a gap of 29 bases between the germline ends. As encoded in the germline V gene, CDR1 is SGHAT while CDR2 is FQNNGV. Donors were 30 to 45 systemically healthy Caucasian individuals from Russia aged roughly 6 to 90 years. Around 10 milliliters of peripheral blood were collected from each donor into EDTA-treated Vacutainer tubes. Ficoll-Paque density-gradient centrifugation was used to isolate PBMCs, with at least 6.5 million per sample. Total RNA was extracted from PBMCs with Trizol reagent, with at least 5 micrograms obtained per sample. For every donor, an aliquot of PBMCs went through flow cytometry to measure the percentages of naive CD45RAhigh/CD27high T cells. The protocol used for the library was 5' RACE. The sample was run on an Illumina HiSeq 2500. A second PCR of roughly 7 to 11 cycles was run with a J-beta primer mix and a sample-barcoded 5' primer. A unique molecular identifier was introduced onto each TCR beta cDNA molecule by a template-switch 5' adaptor carrying 12 random nucleotides. Each sample yielded at least 2.5 million CDR3-containing paired-end reads. All of the RNA was converted into first-strand cDNA using the Mint cDNA synthesis kit, with a TRBC-specific oligonucleotide serving as the primer. Following uracil-DNA glycosylase treatment, all cDNA underwent a first 18-cycle PCR with the universal primers M1SS and BC2_uni_R. Regarding the original processing steps: Each sample was normalized by randomly selecting 1 million high-quality reads, each carrying a distinct molecular identifier. Instead of being binned into consensus sequences, reads with shared molecular identifiers were discarded. MiTCR, with a Q25 quality threshold and the strictest error-elimination algorithm, was used for CDR3 identification, clonotype clustering and error correction. A nonparametric unseen species model using Euler transformation provided a lower-bound estimate of total TCR beta diversity. TCRdb reanalyzed the raw reads on its own, using fastp at Q25 for trimming and MiXCR for clone calling, and kept in-frame beta chains. A single entry per CDR3 protein holds the most common genes and DNA from its merged rows. What appears here as the V and J calls and clone size reflects TCRdb's work, not the paper's. Here the sample has fewer than 2,000,000 distinct CDR3 sequences; about 31% occur a single time. Jointly, the top ten make up 11% of the sample.

This clonotype originated in a woman in her twenties or thirties in good health. The sample comprised blood. The rearrangement combines TRBV11-2 with TRBJ2-1; perhaps TRBD2 is the D gene, with 6 bases matching. CDR3 protein: CASTKRMPEGGTWYNEQFF. Here is the DNA: TGTGCCAGCACCAAGAGGATGCCGGAGGGAGGTACATGGTACAATGAGCAGTTCTTC.